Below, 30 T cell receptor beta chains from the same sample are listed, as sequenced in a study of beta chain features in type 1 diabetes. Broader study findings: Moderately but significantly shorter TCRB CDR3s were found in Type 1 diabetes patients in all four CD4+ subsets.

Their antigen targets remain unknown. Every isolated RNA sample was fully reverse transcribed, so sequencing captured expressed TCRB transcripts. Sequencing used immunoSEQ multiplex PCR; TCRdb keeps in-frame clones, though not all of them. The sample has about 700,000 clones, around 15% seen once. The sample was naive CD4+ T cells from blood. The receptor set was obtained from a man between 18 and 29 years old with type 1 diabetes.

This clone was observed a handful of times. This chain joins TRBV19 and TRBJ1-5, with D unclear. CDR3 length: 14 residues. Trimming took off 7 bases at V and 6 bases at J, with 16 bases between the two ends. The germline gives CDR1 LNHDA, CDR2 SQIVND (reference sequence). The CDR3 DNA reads TGTGCCAGTAAAACTCACACGAGCGGTCAGCCCCAGCATTTT. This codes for CASKTHTSGQPQHF. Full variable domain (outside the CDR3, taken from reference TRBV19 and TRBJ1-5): DGGITQSPKYLFRKEGQNVTLSCEQNLNHDAMYWYRQDPGQGLRLIYYSQIVNDFQKGDIAEGYSVSREKKESFPLTVTSAQKNPTAFYLCASKTHTSGQPQHFGDGTRLSIL.

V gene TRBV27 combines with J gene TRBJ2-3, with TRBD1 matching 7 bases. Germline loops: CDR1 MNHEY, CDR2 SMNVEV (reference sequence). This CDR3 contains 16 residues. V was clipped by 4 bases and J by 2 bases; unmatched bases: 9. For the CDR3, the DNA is TGTGCCAGCAGTTCCGACCGGGACAGTTACACAGATACGCAGTATTTT. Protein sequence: CASSSDRDSYTDTQYF.

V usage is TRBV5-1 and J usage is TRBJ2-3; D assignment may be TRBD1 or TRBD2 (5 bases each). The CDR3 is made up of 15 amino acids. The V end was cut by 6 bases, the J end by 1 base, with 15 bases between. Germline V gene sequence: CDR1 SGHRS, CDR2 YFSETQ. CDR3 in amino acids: CASTFEGSGTDTQYF. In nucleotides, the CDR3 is TGCGCCAGCACCTTCGAGGGGAGCGGCACAGATACGCAGTATTTT.

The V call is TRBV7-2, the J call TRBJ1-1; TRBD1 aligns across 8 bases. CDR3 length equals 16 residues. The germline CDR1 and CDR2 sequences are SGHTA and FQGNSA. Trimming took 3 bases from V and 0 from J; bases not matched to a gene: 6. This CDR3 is CASSFDRGRVNTEAFF. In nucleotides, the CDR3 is TGTGCCAGCAGCTTCGACAGGGGTCGGGTGAACACTGAAGCTTTCTTT.

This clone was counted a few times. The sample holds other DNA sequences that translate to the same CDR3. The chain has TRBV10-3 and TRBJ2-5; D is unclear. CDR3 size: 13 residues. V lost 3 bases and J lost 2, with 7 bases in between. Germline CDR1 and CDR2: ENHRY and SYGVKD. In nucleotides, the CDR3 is TGTGCCATCAGTGATCCCCTACAAGAGACCCAGTACTTC. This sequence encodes CAISDPLQETQYF.

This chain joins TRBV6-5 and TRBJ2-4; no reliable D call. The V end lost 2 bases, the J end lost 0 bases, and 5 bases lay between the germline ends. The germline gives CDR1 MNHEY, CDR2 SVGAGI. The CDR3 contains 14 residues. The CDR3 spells CASSYGLAKNIQYF. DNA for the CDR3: TGTGCCAGCAGTTACGGGTTAGCCAAAAACATTCAGTACTTC.

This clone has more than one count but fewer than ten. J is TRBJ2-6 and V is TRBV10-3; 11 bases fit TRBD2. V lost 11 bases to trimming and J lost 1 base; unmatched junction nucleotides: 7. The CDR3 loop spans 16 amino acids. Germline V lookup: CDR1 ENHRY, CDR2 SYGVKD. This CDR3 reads CAVSSGGSSGANVLTF. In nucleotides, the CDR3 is TGTGCCGTCTCTAGCGGGGGGTCTTCTGGGGCCAACGTCCTGACTTTC.

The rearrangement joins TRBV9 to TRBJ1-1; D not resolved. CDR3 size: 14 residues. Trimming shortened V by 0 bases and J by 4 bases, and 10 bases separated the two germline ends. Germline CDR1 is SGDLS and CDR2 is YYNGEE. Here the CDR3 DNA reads TGTGCCAGCAGCGTAGGGAGACCAGCCACTGAAGCTTTCTTT. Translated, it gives CASSVGRPATEAFF.

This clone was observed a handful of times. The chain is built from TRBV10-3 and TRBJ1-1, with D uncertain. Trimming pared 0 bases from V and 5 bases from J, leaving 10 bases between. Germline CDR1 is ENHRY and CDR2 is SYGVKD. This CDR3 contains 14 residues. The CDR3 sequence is CAISESEGITEAFF. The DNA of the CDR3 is TGTGCCATCAGTGAGTCTGAAGGGATAACTGAAGCTTTCTTT.

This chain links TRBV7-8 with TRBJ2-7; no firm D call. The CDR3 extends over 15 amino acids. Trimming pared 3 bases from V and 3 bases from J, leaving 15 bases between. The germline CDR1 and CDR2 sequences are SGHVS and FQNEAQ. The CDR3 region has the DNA TGTGCCAGCAGCTTGACACACGCTGTTAACTACGAGCAGTACTTC. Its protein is CASSLTHAVNYEQYF.

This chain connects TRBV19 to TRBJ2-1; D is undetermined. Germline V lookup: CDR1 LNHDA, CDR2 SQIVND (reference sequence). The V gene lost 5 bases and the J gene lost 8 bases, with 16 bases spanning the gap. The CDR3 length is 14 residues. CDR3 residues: CASSSLIVVDEQFF. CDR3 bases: TGTGCCAGTAGTTCCCTTATCGTAGTGGATGAGCAGTTCTTC.

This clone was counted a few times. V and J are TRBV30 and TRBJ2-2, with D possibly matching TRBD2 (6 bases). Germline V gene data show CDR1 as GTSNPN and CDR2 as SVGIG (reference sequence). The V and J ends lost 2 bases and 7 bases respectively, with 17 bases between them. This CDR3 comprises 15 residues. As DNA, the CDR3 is TGTGCCTGGAGTTCAAAGGGTCAAGCGGGCGGGGAGCTGTTTTTT. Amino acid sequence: CAWSSKGQAGGELFF.

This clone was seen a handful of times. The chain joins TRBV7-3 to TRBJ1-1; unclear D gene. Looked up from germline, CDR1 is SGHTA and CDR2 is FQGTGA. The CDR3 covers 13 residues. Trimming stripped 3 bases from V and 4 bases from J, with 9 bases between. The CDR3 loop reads CASSLRKTTEAFF. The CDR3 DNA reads TGTGCCAGCAGCTTGAGGAAGACCACTGAAGCTTTCTTT.

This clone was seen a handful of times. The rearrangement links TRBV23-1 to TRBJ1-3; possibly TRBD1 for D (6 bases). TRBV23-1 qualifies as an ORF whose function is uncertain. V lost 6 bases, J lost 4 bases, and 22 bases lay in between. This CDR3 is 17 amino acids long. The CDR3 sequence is CASRTNEGGIAGNTIYF. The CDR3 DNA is TGCGCCAGCAGAACAAACGAAGGGGGGATAGCGGGAAACACCATATATTTT.

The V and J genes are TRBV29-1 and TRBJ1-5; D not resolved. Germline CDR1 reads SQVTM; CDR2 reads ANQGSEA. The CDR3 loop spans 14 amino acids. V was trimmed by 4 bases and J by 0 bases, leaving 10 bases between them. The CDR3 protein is CSVGGFYSNQPQHF. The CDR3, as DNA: TGCAGCGTTGGAGGGTTTTATAGCAATCAGCCCCAGCATTTT.

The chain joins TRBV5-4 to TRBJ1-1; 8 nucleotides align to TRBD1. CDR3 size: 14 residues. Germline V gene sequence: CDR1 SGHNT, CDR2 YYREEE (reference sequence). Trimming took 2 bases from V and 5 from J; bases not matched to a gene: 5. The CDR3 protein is CASSLGQGWTEAFF. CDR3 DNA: TGTGCCAGCAGCTTAGGACAGGGTTGGACTGAAGCTTTCTTT.

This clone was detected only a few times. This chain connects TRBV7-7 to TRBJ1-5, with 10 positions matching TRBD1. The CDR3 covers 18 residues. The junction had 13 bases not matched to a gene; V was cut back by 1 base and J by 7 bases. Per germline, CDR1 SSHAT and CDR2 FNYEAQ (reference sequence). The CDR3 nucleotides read TGTGCCAGCAGCTTAGGGTCCGGGACAGGGGAATGTGGCCAGCCCCAGCATTTT. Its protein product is CASSLGSGTGECGQPQHF.

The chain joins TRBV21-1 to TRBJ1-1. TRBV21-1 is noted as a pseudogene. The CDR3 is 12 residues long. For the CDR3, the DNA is TGTGCCAGCAGCAAAACCCGGGGGTTGGCTTTCTTT. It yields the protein CASSKTRGLAFF.

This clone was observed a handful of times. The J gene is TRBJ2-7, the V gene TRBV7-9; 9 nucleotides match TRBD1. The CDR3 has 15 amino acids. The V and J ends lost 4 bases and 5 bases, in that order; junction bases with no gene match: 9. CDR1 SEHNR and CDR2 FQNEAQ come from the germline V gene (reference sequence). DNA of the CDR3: TGTGCCAGCAGCTCTTGGACAGGGGACGTCGACGAGCAGTACTTC. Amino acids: CASSSWTGDVDEQYF.

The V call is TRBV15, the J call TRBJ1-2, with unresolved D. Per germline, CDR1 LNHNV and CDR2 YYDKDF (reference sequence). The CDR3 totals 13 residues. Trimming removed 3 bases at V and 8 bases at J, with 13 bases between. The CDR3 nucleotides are TGTGCCACCAGCAGTTTGGCGGTGATGGGCTACACCTTC. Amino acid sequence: CATSSLAVMGYTF.

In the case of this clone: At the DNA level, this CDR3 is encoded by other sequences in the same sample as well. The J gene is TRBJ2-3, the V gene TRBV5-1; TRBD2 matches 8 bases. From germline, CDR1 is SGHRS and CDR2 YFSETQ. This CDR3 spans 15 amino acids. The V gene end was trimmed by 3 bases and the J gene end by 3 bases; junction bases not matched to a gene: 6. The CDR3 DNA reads TGCGCCAGCAGCTCCCTCGGGGGGGCGACAGATACGCAGTATTTT. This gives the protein CASSSLGGATDTQYF.

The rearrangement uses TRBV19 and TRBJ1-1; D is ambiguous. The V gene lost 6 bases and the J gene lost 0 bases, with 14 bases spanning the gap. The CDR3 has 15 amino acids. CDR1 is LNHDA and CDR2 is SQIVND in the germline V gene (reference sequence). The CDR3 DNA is TGTGCCAGTAGAATGAGAATGGGGATGAACACTGAAGCTTTCTTT. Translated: CASRMRMGMNTEAFF. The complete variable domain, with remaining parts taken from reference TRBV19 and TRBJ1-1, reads DGGITQSPKYLFRKEGQNVTLSCEQNLNHDAMYWYRQDPGQGLRLIYYSQIVNDFQKGDIAEGYSVSREKKESFPLTVTSAQKNPTAFYLCASRMRMGMNTEAFFGQGTRLTVV.

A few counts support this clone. The DNA of the CDR3 is TGTGCCAGCAGTAACACTAATTCACCCCTCCACTTT. Encoded protein: CASSNTNSPLHF. This rearrangement joins TRBV27 to TRBJ1-6; the D is unclear. CDR1 is MNHEY and CDR2 is SMNVEV in the germline V gene (reference sequence). The CDR3 covers 12 residues. The V gene lost 5 bases and the J gene lost 6 bases, with 5 bases spanning the gap.

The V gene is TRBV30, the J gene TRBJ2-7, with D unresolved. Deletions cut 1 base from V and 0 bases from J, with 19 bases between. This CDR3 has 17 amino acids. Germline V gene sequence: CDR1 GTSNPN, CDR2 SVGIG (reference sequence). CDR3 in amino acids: CAWSGSIWARSSYEQYF. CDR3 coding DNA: TGTGCCTGGAGTGGGTCAATCTGGGCCCGTAGCTCCTACGAGCAGTACTTC.

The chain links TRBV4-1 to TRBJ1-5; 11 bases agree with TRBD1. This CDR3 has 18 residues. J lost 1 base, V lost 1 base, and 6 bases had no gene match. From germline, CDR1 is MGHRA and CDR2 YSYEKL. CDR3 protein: CASSQAPGQGASNQPQHF. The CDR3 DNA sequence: TGCGCCAGCAGCCAAGCCCCCGGACAGGGGGCGAGCAATCAGCCCCAGCATTTT.

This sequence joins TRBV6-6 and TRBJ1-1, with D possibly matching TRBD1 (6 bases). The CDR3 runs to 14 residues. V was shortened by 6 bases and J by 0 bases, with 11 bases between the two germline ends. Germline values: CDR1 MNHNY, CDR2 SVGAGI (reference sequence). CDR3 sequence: CASRRQAMNTEAFF. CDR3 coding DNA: TGTGCCAGCAGACGACAGGCGATGAACACTGAAGCTTTCTTT.

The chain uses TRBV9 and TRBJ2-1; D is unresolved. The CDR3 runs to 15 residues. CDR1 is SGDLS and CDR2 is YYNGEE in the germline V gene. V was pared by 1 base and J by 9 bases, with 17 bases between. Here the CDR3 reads CASSVSTGFLGEQFF. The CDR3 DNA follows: TGTGCCAGCAGCGTATCGACTGGATTTTTAGGTGAGCAGTTCTTC. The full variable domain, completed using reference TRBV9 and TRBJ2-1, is DSGVTQTPKHLITATGQRVTLRCSPRSGDLSVYWYQQSLDQGLQFLIQYYNGEERAKGNILERFSAQQFPDLHSELNLSSLELGDSALYFCASSVSTGFLGEQFFGPGTRLTVL.

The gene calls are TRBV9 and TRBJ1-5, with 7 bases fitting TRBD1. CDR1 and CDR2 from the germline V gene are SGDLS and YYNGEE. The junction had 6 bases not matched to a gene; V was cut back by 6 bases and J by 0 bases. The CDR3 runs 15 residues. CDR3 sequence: CASKRGQVSNQPQHF. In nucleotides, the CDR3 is TGTGCCAGCAAACGAGGACAGGTTAGCAATCAGCCCCAGCATTTT.

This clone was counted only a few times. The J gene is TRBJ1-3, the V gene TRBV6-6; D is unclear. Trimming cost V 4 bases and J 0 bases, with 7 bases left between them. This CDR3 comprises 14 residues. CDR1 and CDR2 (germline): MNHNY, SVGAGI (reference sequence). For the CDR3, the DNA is TGTGCCAGCAGTTCCCCCTTCTCTGGAAACACCATATATTTT. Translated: CASSSPFSGNTIYF.

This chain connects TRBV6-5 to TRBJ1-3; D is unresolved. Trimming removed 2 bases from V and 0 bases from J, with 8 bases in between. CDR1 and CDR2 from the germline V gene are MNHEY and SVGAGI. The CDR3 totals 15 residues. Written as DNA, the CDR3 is TGTGCCAGCAGTTACGAAGCCCGCTCTGGAAACACCATATATTTT. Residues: CASSYEARSGNTIYF.